Reported below is one T cell receptor beta chain. The sample comes from a study of blood T cell repertoires in COVID-19. Study-level information: From T cells, B-cell-depleted T cells, or PBMCs came the material, which was cDNA or gDNA.

The CDR3 spans 13 residues. With V trimmed by 4 bases and J by 3 bases, 3 bases remained unmatched. The germline CDR1 and CDR2 sequences are SGHRS and YFSETQ. Source study methods: Cell counts per sample came from amplifying reference gene primers. TCRdb keeps only in-frame clones here, not all; method: immunoSEQ multiplex PCR. Clonal size and the V and J genes are those of that table, whereas D and trimming came from the DNA. The data show hundreds of thousands of clones, about 86% seen once. Sequenced input: peripheral blood. The TCR was taken from a woman in her 50s with acute or convalescent COVID-19. V gene TRBV5-1 combines with J gene TRBJ1-1; 7 positions agree with TRBD1. CDR3 sequence reads: CASSPTGYTEAFF. For the CDR3, the DNA is TGCGCCAGCAGCCCGACAGGGTACACTGAAGCTTTCTTT.